Below, 30 T cell receptor beta chains from the same sample are listed, as sequenced in a study of T cell responses to AZD1222 COVID-19 vaccine. The protocol was immunoSEQ multiplex PCR, while the TCRdb copy is restricted to in-frame clones and leaves out a portion. This table holds about 120,000 clones, approximately 86% found once. The specimen comprised peripheral blood, sampled on day 0 of AZD1222 vaccination. These TCRs come from an adult in good health.

In its sample, this clone was seen a few times. This chain uses TRBV4-2 with TRBJ1-5; D may be TRBD1 (5 bases). The CDR3 consists of 13 residues. The V and J ends lost 0 bases and 6 bases respectively, with 6 bases between them. The germline gives CDR1 LGHNA, CDR2 YNFKEQ. The CDR3 region is CASSQERGQPQHF. The CDR3 DNA sequence: TGTGCCAGCAGCCAAGAAAGGGGTCAGCCCCAGCATTTT.

This clone was seen more than once but under ten times. The chain is built from TRBV6-6 and TRBJ2-7; D tentatively fits TRBD1 or TRBD2 (5 bases each). This CDR3 is 11 amino acids long. Looked up from germline, CDR1 is MNHNY and CDR2 is SVGAGI (reference sequence). V was trimmed by 5 bases and J by 4 bases, leaving 6 bases between them. The CDR3 loop reads CASSEGYEQYF. CDR3 nucleotides: TGTGCCAGCAGTGAGGGGTACGAGCAGTACTTC.

The chain carries TRBV3-1 (or the pseudogene TRBV3-2) and TRBJ1-1; D is unresolved. CDR3 length equals 12 residues. Trimming left V 7 bases short and J 1 base short, with 7 bases between. Per the germline V gene, CDR1 is LGHDT and CDR2 is YNNKEL (reference sequence). The CDR3 DNA sequence: TGTGCCAGCACCATTAGGAACACTGAAGCTTTCTTT. Protein: CASTIRNTEAFF.

This chain connects TRBV5-1 to TRBJ1-2; TRBD1 is a possible D gene (5 bases). The CDR3 has 16 residues. The V end lost 5 bases, the J end lost 1 base, and 18 bases lay between the germline ends. CDR1 SGHRS and CDR2 YFSETQ come from the germline V gene. This CDR3 is CASSLQGGTLNYGYTF. The CDR3 DNA reads TGCGCCAGCAGTCTCCAGGGTGGGACCCTTAACTATGGCTACACCTTC.

V is TRBV28 and J is TRBJ1-2; D is uncertain. Germline loops: CDR1 MDHEN, CDR2 SYDVKM. The V gene lost 1 base and the J gene lost 1 base, with 10 bases spanning the gap. This CDR3 region has 15 residues. The CDR3 DNA is TGTGCCAGCAGTTTATCCAGTTCGTTTAACTATGGCTACACCTTC. Translated: CASSLSSSFNYGYTF.

V usage is TRBV28 and J usage is TRBJ1-4, with 8 bases identical to TRBD1. Losses at the gene ends were 7 bases for V and 0 bases for J; bases not matched to a gene: 1. Per germline, CDR1 MDHEN and CDR2 SYDVKM. The CDR3 sequence is 14 residues long. The CDR3 sequence is CASKTGATNEKLFF. CDR3 DNA: TGTGCCAGCAAGACAGGGGCAACTAATGAAAAACTGTTTTTT.

V is TRBV29-1 and J is TRBJ2-2, with no clear D. V lost 6 bases and J 0 bases, leaving 11 bases between the germline ends. The CDR3 contains 14 residues. The germline V gene has CDR1 SQVTM and CDR2 ANQGSEA. CDR3 protein: CSVWTSTNTGELFF. The CDR3, as DNA: TGCAGCGTGTGGACGAGCACGAACACCGGGGAGCTGTTTTTT.

This chain links TRBV7-8 with TRBJ1-5; 10 bases map to TRBD1. Germline V gene lookup returns CDR1 SGHVS and CDR2 FQNEAQ. V was clipped by 0 bases and J by 9 bases; unmatched bases: 14. The CDR3 has 18 residues. CDR3: CASSLAKPGQGHRGPQHF. The CDR3 DNA follows: TGTGCCAGCAGCTTAGCAAAACCGGGACAGGGGCACCGAGGGCCCCAGCATTTT.

The rearrangement uses TRBV6-1 and TRBJ1-3; no definite D call. Germline V gene lookup returns CDR1 MNHNS and CDR2 SASEGT. V was trimmed by 2 bases and J by 10 bases, leaving 18 bases between them. The CDR3 is 15 amino acids. The CDR3 DNA sequence: TGTGCCAGCAGTGAAAGGAGGGCGTCAGGAACGACCATATATTTT. This gives the protein CASSERRASGTTIYF.

The CDR3 sequence: CARNRGVNNQPQHF. The CDR3 nucleotides are TGTGCCAGGAACAGGGGTGTTAACAATCAGCCCCAGCATTTT. The gene calls are TRBV19 and TRBJ1-5; 7 nucleotides align to TRBD1. J gave up 3 bases and V 9 bases, and 8 bases lay outside the gene matches. The germline V gene encodes CDR1 LNHDA and CDR2 SQIVND (reference sequence). The CDR3 sequence is 14 residues long.

The chain links TRBV7-2 to TRBJ2-7; D is possibly TRBD1 (7 bases). From germline, CDR1 is SGHTA and CDR2 FQGNSA. This CDR3 has 13 residues. The ends were cut back, 3 bases at V and 4 bases at J, with 10 bases in the middle. The CDR3 is CASSFAGGYEQYF. As DNA, the CDR3 is TGTGCCAGCAGCTTCGCAGGGGGGTACGAGCAGTACTTC.

The chain combines TRBV27 with TRBJ2-7; tentatively, D is TRBD1 or TRBD2 (5 bases each). The V and J ends lost 6 bases and 7 bases respectively, with 16 bases between them. Per the germline V gene, CDR1 is MNHEY and CDR2 is SMNVEV (reference sequence). The CDR3 consists of 13 residues. The CDR3 bases are TGTGCCAGCAGGCCGGGACCCCTCTGGGAGCAGTACTTC. This gives the protein CASRPGPLWEQYF.

This clone has a single count. This sequence joins TRBV18 and TRBJ1-5; maybe TRBD1 (5 bases). V was trimmed by 4 bases and J by 1 base, leaving 20 bases between them. The CDR3 is 18 amino acids. The germline V gene encodes CDR1 KGHSH and CDR2 LQKENI. The CDR3 nucleotides are TGTGCCAGCTCACTCCAGTCCCCGGGACTCAGCAGCAATCAGCCCCAGCATTTT. Its translation: CASSLQSPGLSSNQPQHF.

The V gene is TRBV19, the J gene TRBJ1-1; tentative D call: TRBD1 (5 bases). This CDR3 has 14 residues. V lost 7 bases, J lost 5 bases, and 17 bases lay in between. Germline values: CDR1 LNHDA, CDR2 SQIVND (reference sequence). Written as DNA, the CDR3 is TGTGCCAGTACCCTAGACAGATACAGGACTGAAGCTTTCTTT. Protein product: CASTLDRYRTEAFF.

The V call is TRBV6-5, the J call TRBJ1-5; no reliable D call. This CDR3 region has 13 residues. The V gene's germline CDR1 is MNHEY and CDR2 SVGAGI. Deletions cut 6 bases from V and 8 bases from J, with 14 bases between. The CDR3 sequence: CASRGLGLEPQHF. The CDR3 bases are TGTGCCAGCAGGGGGTTGGGCCTTGAGCCCCAGCATTTT.

The chain uses TRBV6-5 and TRBJ1-2; 7 bases match TRBD1. V lost 6 bases and J lost 7; bases outside the gene matches: 5. Germline V CDR1 and CDR2: MNHEY, SVGAGI. This CDR3 spans 12 amino acids. CDR3 bases: TGTGCCAGCAGCCAGGGGGGGGCTGGCTACACCTTC. It codes for CASSQGGAGYTF.

The chain couples TRBV5-6 to TRBJ2-5; 7 nucleotides line up with TRBD1. CDR3 length: 17 amino acids. Germline V gene data show CDR1 as SGHDT and CDR2 as YYEEEE. Trimming cost V 1 base and J 2 bases; bases outside gene matches: 11. CDR3 loop: CASSLYGAGTAQETQYF. CDR3 bases: TGTGCCAGCAGCTTGTATGGCGCCGGGACAGCACAAGAGACCCAGTACTTC.

This clone was detected only once. The rearrangement uses TRBV12-3 or TRBV12-4 and TRBJ2-3; D is ambiguous. The CDR3 runs 12 residues. V was clipped by 5 bases and J by 3 bases, with 6 bases between them. The CDR3: CASSGNTDTQYF. CDR3 DNA sequence: TGTGCCAGCAGTGGAAATACAGATACGCAGTATTTT.

This rearrangement joins TRBV7-2 to TRBJ1-2; 9 bases are a match to TRBD1. The junction had 8 bases not matched to a gene; V was cut back by 5 bases and J by 7 bases. This CDR3 is 14 amino acids long. The germline CDR1 and CDR2 sequences are SGHTA and FQGNSA. The CDR3 DNA reads as TGTGCCAGCAGCCCGCGACAGGGGGGGGCTGGCTACACCTTC. This encodes CASSPRQGGAGYTF.

This sequence joins TRBV6-5 and TRBJ2-7; 8 bases are a match to TRBD1. With 6 bases clipped from V and 3 bases from J, the junction kept 7 bases outside the gene matches. This CDR3 contains 14 residues. Germline lookup yields CDR1 MNHEY and CDR2 SVGAGI. In DNA form, the CDR3 reads TGTGCCAGCAGCCGCGGACAGGGAGGCTACGAGCAGTACTTC. Amino acids: CASSRGQGGYEQYF.

The CDR3 reads CASSFASGPGELFF. The CDR3 DNA follows: TGTGCCAGCAGCTTCGCTAGCGGACCGGGGGAGCTGTTTTTT. The V and J genes are TRBV7-6 and TRBJ2-2; 7 bases fit TRBD2. The CDR3 consists of 14 residues. CDR1 is SGHVS, CDR2 FNYEAQ, per germline. J gave up 8 bases and V 3 bases, and 6 bases lay outside the gene matches.

The chain links TRBV6-2 or TRBV6-3 to TRBJ1-5, with D hard to call. Trimming stripped 3 bases from V and 3 bases from J, with 3 bases between. This CDR3 comprises 12 residues. From germline, CDR1 is MNHEY and CDR2 SVGEGT. The CDR3, as DNA: TGTGCCAGCAGTTATTACAATCAGCCCCAGCATTTT. Translation: CASSYYNQPQHF.

The chain joins TRBV6-2 or TRBV6-3 to TRBJ1-1; D gene ambiguous. Per the germline V gene, CDR1 is MNHEY and CDR2 is SVGEGT. The CDR3 loop spans 15 amino acids. Deletions cut 4 bases from V and 4 bases from J, with 16 bases between. The CDR3 region has the DNA TGTGCCAGCAGTTTCAAGGTTGCCTCGACCACTGAAGCTTTCTTT. This gives the protein CASSFKVASTTEAFF.

J is TRBJ2-2 and V is TRBV18; TRBD1 might be the D (5 bases). The CDR3 is 12 amino acids. V lost 2 bases to trimming and J lost 8 bases, with 6 bases between them. Germline CDR1 is KGHSH and CDR2 is LQKENI. CDR3 sequence: CASSPNRGELFF. CDR3 bases: TGTGCCAGCTCACCAAACAGGGGGGAGCTGTTTTTT.

The chain uses TRBV25-1 and TRBJ1-2; D might be TRBD1 (5 bases). Looked up from germline, CDR1 is MGHDK and CDR2 is SYGVNS. Trimming took 3 bases from V and 1 from J, leaving 9 bases between them. The length of the CDR3 is 14 residues. The CDR3 bases are TGTGCCAGCAGTGAGAGGGGCCTTAACTATGGCTACACCTTC. Translated: CASSERGLNYGYTF.

CDR3 sequence (DNA): TGCGCCAGCAGCTTGGGAGGCGGCGATGGCTACACCTTC. Protein product: CASSLGGGDGYTF. This chain connects TRBV5-1 to TRBJ1-2; the D is unclear. The V end was cut by 0 bases, the J end by 6 bases, with 9 bases between. This CDR3 comprises 13 residues. Per the germline V gene, CDR1 is SGHRS and CDR2 is YFSETQ.

This chain joins TRBV7-9 and TRBJ2-6; D tentatively fits TRBD1 or TRBD2 (6 bases each). Trimming shortened V by 1 base and J by 3 bases, and 10 bases separated the two germline ends. CDR1 and CDR2 from the germline V gene are SEHNR and FQNEAQ (reference sequence). CDR3 size: 16 residues. The CDR3 bases are TGTGCCAGCAGCTTAGATGGGGGGCTTGGGGCCAACGTCCTGACTTTC. Translated, it gives CASSLDGGLGANVLTF. The whole variable domain, remainder taken from reference TRBV7-9 and TRBJ2-6, is DTGVSQNPRHKITKRGQNVTFRCDPISEHNRLYWYRQTLGQGPEFLTYFQNEAQLEKSRLLSDRFSAERPKGSFSTLEIQRTEQGDSAMYLCASSLDGGLGANVLTFGAGSRLTVL.

The chain links TRBV7-2 to TRBJ2-7, with 11 bases fitting TRBD2. J lost 4 bases, V lost 1 base, and 0 bases had no gene match. Germline CDR1 is SGHTA and CDR2 is FQGNSA. The CDR3 is made up of 14 amino acids. CDR3 loop: CASSLVAGGYEQYF. In DNA, the CDR3 is TGTGCCAGCAGCTTAGTAGCGGGAGGGTACGAGCAGTACTTC.

J is TRBJ1-5 and V is TRBV3-1 (or the pseudogene TRBV3-2), with no clear D. Germline-derived CDR1 and CDR2 are LGHDT and YNNKEL (reference sequence). This CDR3 has 16 amino acids. Trimming removed 8 bases at V and 0 bases at J, with 17 bases between. The CDR3 spells CASAMSTLYSNQPQHF. The CDR3 nucleotides are TGTGCCAGCGCGATGTCGACCCTTTATAGCAATCAGCCCCAGCATTTT.

The rearrangement uses TRBV2 and TRBJ2-2; D may be TRBD1 (6 bases). The CDR3 is made up of 15 amino acids. Germline lookup yields CDR1 SNHLY and CDR2 FYNNEI. V lost 8 bases, J lost 2 bases, and 15 bases lay in between. DNA of the CDR3: TGTGCCAGCGGTCGGACAGAAACCAACACCGGGGAGCTGTTTTTT. Residues: CASGRTETNTGELFF.